These 7 T cell receptor beta chains share one sample of origin, sequenced in a study of PD-1 blockade in classical Hodgkin lymphoma. All the patients suffered relapse after autologous stem cell transplantation, and brentuximab vedotin exposure differed. Sequencing was performed with immunoSEQ multiplex PCR; in TCRdb, only in-frame clones are kept and a portion is missing. The repertoire holds 15,000 to 20,000 clones, with 80% to 85% as singletons. The source material was peripheral blood mononuclear cells (PBMCs), sampled at baseline. These receptors were collected from a human donor with classical Hodgkin lymphoma.

The V call is TRBV5-1, the J call TRBJ2-6, with 10 positions matching TRBD1. J was trimmed by 3 bases and V by 5 bases; bases with no gene match: 8. Germline values: CDR1 SGHRS, CDR2 YFSETQ. The CDR3 consists of 17 residues. CDR3 nucleotides: TGCGCCAGCAGTCCAGGACAGGGGGGTTTTGGGGCCAACGTCCTGACTTTC. Its protein is CASSPGQGGFGANVLTF.

This chain uses TRBV7-2 with TRBJ2-7; D call uncertain. Trimming removed 5 bases at V and 3 bases at J, with 8 bases between. CDR3 length: 12 residues. Germline assignment: CDR1 SGHTA and CDR2 FQGNSA. CDR3 nucleotides: TGTGCCAGCAGCCCAACGGTCTACGAGCAGTACTTC. The encoded protein is CASSPTVYEQYF. Full variable domain (missing parts from reference TRBV7-2 and TRBJ2-7): GAGVSQSPSNKVTEKGKDVELRCDPISGHTALYWYRQSLGQGLEFLIYFQGNSAPDKSGLPSDRFSAERTGGSVSTLTIQRTQQEDSAVYLCASSPTVYEQYFGPGTRLTVT.

V is TRBV7-3 and J is TRBJ2-3; the match to TRBD1 covers 7 bases. Germline V gives CDR1 SGHTA, CDR2 FQGTGA. The CDR3 is 14 residues long. V was pared by 2 bases and J by 1 base, with 0 bases of the junction left unmatched. CDR3 amino acids: CASSLGTGTDTQYF. The DNA of the CDR3 is TGTGCCAGCAGCTTAGGGACAGGCACAGATACGCAGTATTTT.

The V call is TRBV6-5, the J call TRBJ2-1; D remains unclear. Germline V gene lookup returns CDR1 MNHEY and CDR2 SVGAGI. The CDR3 length is 14 residues. Trimming left V 2 bases short and J 6 bases short, with 11 bases between. DNA of the CDR3: TGTGCCAGCAGTTACGGTACCTTTTTCAATGAGCAGTTCTTC. Protein sequence: CASSYGTFFNEQFF.

V gene TRBV28 combines with J gene TRBJ2-5, with 8 bases fitting TRBD2. In germline, CDR1 is MDHEN, CDR2 SYDVKM. The CDR3 is 14 residues long. V shed 7 bases, J shed 5 bases, and the junction held 9 bases outside the gene matches. CDR3: CASITGGASETQYF. The CDR3 nucleotides read TGTGCCAGCATCACCGGGGGGGCTTCGGAGACCCAGTACTTC.

The rearrangement uses TRBV6-5 and TRBJ2-5; D gene uncertain. Per the germline V gene, CDR1 is MNHEY and CDR2 is SVGAGI. V lost 2 bases, J lost 4 bases, and 2 bases lay in between. The CDR3 totals 11 residues. This CDR3 is CASSYLETQYF. DNA for the CDR3: TGTGCCAGCAGTTACCTAGAGACCCAGTACTTC.

The chain uses TRBV5-1 and TRBJ2-5, with D possibly called TRBD1 or TRBD2 (6 bases each). V was shortened by 4 bases and J by 5 bases, with 18 bases between the two germline ends. The CDR3 extends over 15 amino acids. Germline V lookup: CDR1 SGHRS, CDR2 YFSETQ. This CDR3 is CASSTGASGVETQYF. DNA for the CDR3: TGCGCCAGCAGCACGGGAGCCTCAGGGGTCGAGACCCAGTACTTC.